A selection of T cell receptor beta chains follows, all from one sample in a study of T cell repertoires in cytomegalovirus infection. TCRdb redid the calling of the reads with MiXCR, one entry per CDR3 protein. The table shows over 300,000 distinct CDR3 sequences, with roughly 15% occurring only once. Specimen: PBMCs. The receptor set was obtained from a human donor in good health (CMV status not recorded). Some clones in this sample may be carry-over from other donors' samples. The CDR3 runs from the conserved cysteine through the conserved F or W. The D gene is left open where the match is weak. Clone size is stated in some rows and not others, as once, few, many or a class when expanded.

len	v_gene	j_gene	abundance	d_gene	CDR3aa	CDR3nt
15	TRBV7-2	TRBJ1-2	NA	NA	CASSPYMGSNYGYTF	TGTGCCAGCAGCCCCTACATGGGATCCAACTATGGCTACACCTTC
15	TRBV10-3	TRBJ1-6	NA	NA	CAISDEGTYNSPLHF	TGTGCCATCAGTGACGAGGGAACCTATAATTCACCCCTCCACTTT
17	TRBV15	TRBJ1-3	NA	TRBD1	CATSSATGEMAGNTIYF	TGTGCCACCAGCAGCGCTACAGGGGAGATGGCTGGAAACACCATATATTTT
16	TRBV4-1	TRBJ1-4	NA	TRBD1	CASSPKAGGTNEKLFF	TGCGCCAGCAGCCCCAAGGCAGGGGGCACTAATGAAAAACTGTTTTTT
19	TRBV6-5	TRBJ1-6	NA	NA	CASSYSKFPPSSYNSPLHF	TGTGCCAGCAGTTACTCGAAGTTTCCACCTAGCTCCTATAATTCACCCCTCCACTTT
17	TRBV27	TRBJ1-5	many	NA	CASSSPTGTYSNQPQHF	TGTGCCAGCAGTAGCCCCACAGGGACTTATAGCAATCAGCCCCAGCATTTT
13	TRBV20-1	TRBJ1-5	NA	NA	CSARVSGNQPQHF	TGCAGTGCTAGAGTGTCGGGGAATCAGCCCCAGCATTTT
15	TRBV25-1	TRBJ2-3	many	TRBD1	CASSAWTGDGDTQYF	TGTGCCAGCAGTGCCTGGACAGGGGATGGAGATACGCAGTATTTT
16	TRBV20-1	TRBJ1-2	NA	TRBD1	CSAREEAMGQGAGYTF	TGCAGTGCTAGAGAGGAAGCGATGGGACAGGGGGCTGGCTACACCTTC
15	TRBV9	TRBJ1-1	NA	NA	CASSPRDSYDTEAFF	TGTGCCAGCAGCCCCCGAGACAGCTATGACACTGAAGCTTTCTTT
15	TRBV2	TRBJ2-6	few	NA	CASRGHGVGANVLTF	TGTGCCAGCAGAGGACACGGTGTAGGGGCCAACGTCCTGACTTTC
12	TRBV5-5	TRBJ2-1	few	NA	CASSLVGHGQFF	TGTGCCAGCAGCTTGGTAGGGCATGGGCAGTTCTTC
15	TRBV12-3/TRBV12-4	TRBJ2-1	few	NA	CASSLTRDAPLCKFF	TGTGCCAGCAGTTTAACGAGGGACGCTCCCCTCTGCAAGTTCTTC
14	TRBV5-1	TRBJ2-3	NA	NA	CASRGVIVTDTQYF	TGCGCCAGCAGGGGTGTTATTGTCACAGATACGCAGTATTTT
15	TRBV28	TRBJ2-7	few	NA	CASSEPRANTYEQYF	TGTGCCAGCAGCGAACCCCGGGCGAACACCTACGAGCAGTACTTC
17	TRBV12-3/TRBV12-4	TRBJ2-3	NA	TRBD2	CASSPPRTSGLRDTQYF	TGTGCCAGCAGTCCCCCCCGGACTAGCGGCTTACGGGATACGCAGTATTTT
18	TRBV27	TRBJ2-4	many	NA	CASTRRGLTFLAKNIQYF	TGTGCCAGCACGAGGCGGGGTCTAACCTTTTTAGCCAAAAACATTCAGTACTTC
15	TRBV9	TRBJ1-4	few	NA	CASSVGGAGAEKLFF	TGTGCCAGCAGCGTAGGAGGGGCAGGAGCAGAAAAACTGTTTTTT
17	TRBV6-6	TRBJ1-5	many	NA	CASSYFQLGEFDQPQHF	TGTGCCAGCAGTTACTTCCAGTTGGGGGAGTTTGACCAGCCCCAGCATTTT
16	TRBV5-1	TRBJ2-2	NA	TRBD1	CASSLSDREDTGELFF	TGCGCCAGCAGCTTGTCGGACAGGGAGGACACCGGGGAGCTGTTTTTT
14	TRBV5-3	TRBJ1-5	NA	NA	CASSLKSKNQPQHF	TGTGCCAGCAGCTTGAAAAGCAAGAATCAGCCCCAGCATTTT
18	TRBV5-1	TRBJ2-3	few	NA	CASSSVPTGAPSTDTQYF	TGCGCCAGCAGCTCAGTCCCAACGGGGGCCCCAAGCACAGATACGCAGTATTTT
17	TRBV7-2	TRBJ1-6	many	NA	CASSLAPASSYNSPLHF	TGTGCCAGCAGCTTAGCTCCCGCGAGCTCCTATAATTCACCCCTCCACTTT
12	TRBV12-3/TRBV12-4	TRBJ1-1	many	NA	CASSFQWTEAFF	TGTGCCAGCAGTTTCCAGTGGACTGAAGCTTTCTTT
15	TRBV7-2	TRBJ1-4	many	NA	CASSLSYVGEEKLFF	TGTGCCAGCAGCTTATCGTACGTCGGGGAGGAAAAACTGTTTTTT
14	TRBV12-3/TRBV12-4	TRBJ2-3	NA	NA	CASSWAGDADTQYF	TGTGCCAGCAGTTGGGCAGGTGACGCAGATACGCAGTATTTT
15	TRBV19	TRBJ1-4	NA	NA	CASSIAPRGSEKLFF	TGTGCCAGTAGTATCGCGCCCCGCGGGAGCGAAAAACTGTTTTTT
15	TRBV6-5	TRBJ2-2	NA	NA	CASRTGMVDTGELFF	TGTGCCAGCAGAACAGGGATGGTAGACACCGGGGAGCTGTTTTTT
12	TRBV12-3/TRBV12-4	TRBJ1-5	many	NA	CASKHGNQPQHF	TGTGCCTCCAAGCACGGCAATCAGCCCCAGCATTTT
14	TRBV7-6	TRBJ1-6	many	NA	CASSELAVGSPLHF	TGTGCCAGCAGCGAACTTGCGGTTGGTTCACCCCTCCACTTT
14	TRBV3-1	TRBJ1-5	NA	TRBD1	CASSQQGGGQPQHF	TGTGCCAGCAGCCAGCAGGGGGGCGGTCAGCCCCAGCATTTT
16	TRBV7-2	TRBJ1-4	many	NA	CASSAPAAGTNEKLFF	TGTGCCAGCAGCGCACCTGCGGCGGGAACTAATGAAAAACTGTTTTTT
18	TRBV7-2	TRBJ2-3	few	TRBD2	CASSPRGGAGGGVDTQYF	TGTGCCAGCAGCCCCCGCGGTGGTGCGGGGGGTGGGGTAGATACGCAGTATTTT
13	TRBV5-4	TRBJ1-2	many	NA	CASSLWGTGTATF	NA
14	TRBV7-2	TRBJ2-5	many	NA	CASSQRAGGETQYF	TGTGCCAGCAGCCAGAGGGCCGGCGGAGAGACCCAGTACTTC
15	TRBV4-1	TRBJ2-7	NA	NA	CASSQVSGATYEQYF	TGCGCCAGCAGCCAAGTATCCGGGGCCACCTACGAGCAGTACTTC
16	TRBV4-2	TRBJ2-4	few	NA	CASSQEAVRGQYIQYF	TGTGCCAGCAGCCAAGAAGCGGTTCGGGGGCAGTACATTCAGTACTTC
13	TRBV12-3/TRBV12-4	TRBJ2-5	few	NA	CASRLQGLGTQYF	TGTGCCAGCAGGCTACAGGGTTTGGGGACCCAGTACTTC
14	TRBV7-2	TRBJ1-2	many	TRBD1	CASGQGTLNYGYTF	TGTGCCAGCGGACAGGGAACTTTGAACTATGGCTACACCTTC
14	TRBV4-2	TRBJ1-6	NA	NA	CASSQDVGDSPLHF	TGTGCCAGCAGCCAAGACGTGGGGGACTCACCCCTCCACTTT
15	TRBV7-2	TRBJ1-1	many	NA	CASSLGQGLDTEAFF	TGTGCCAGCAGCTTAGGGCAGGGGCTGGACACTGAAGCTTTCTTT
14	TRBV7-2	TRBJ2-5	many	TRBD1	CASSRTGGGETQYF	TGTGCCAGCAGTCGTACAGGGGGCGGAGAGACCCAGTACTTC
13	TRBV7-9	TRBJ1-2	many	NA	CASSLGLGRGYTF	TGTGCCAGCAGCTTAGGACTCGGCAGAGGCTACACCTTC
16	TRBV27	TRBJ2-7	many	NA	CASSLRGYARSYEQYF	TGTGCCAGCAGTTTAAGGGGATACGCCCGATCCTACGAGCAGTACTTC
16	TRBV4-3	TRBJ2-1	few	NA	CASSQDLGSPPGEQFF	TGCGCCAGCAGCCAAGATCTTGGCTCCCCTCCGGGTGAGCAGTTCTTC
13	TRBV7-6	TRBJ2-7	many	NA	CASSESSIYEQYF	TGTGCCAGCAGCGAGAGTAGTATATACGAGCAGTACTTC
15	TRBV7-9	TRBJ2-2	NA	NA	CASSPRFGNTGELFF	TGTGCCAGCAGCCCACGCTTCGGGAACACCGGGGAGCTGTTTTTT
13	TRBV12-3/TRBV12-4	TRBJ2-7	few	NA	CASSFFYVYEQYF	TGTGCCAGCAGTTTTTTCTATGTGTACGAGCAGTACTTC
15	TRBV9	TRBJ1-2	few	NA	CASSAPGGWSYGYTF	TGTGCCAGCAGCGCCCCCGGGGGCTGGAGCTATGGCTACACCTTC
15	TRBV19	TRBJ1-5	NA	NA	CASSIGSNGNQPQHF	TGTGCCAGTAGTATTGGGAGTAATGGCAATCAGCCCCAGCATTTT
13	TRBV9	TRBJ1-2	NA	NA	CASSVLLSDGYTF	TGTGCCAGCAGCGTACTGCTATCTGATGGCTACACCTTC
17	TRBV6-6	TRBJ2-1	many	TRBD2	CASSYILGTNSYNEQFF	TGTGCCAGCAGTTACATTTTGGGGACTAACTCCTACAATGAGCAGTTCTTC
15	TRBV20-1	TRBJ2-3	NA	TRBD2	CSAASGLAGLVTQYF	TGCAGTGCTGCCTCGGGACTAGCGGGACTCGTGACGCAGTATTTT
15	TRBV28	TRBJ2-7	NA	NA	CASSLARHLSYEQYF	TGTGCCAGCAGTTTGGCTAGACACCTCTCCTACGAGCAGTACTTC
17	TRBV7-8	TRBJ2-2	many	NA	CASSLGAGRAVIGELFF	TGTGCCAGCAGCTTAGGTGCGGGGAGAGCGGTTATCGGGGAGCTGTTTTTT